This entry describes one TCR beta chain. Some clones are missing from TCRdb's copy, which holds only in-frame ones; the method was immunoSEQ multiplex PCR. The sample shows under 850,000 clones, approximately 88% of them seen only once. CDR1 MDHEN and CDR2 SYDVKM come from the germline V gene. The CDR3 has 16 amino acids. V lost 5 bases to trimming and J lost 2 bases, with 17 bases between them. This sample was taken from a study of shared T cell receptors in the human thymus. A further study also used this sample, focusing on human thymus T cells. That study adds: Thymic and blood repertoires appeared to display a bias in their usage of V and J genes. Highly overlapping thymic repertoires among unrelated individuals were reported in related research.

Sequencing was performed on thymocytes. This chain connects TRBV28 to TRBJ2-3; weak D call: TRBD2 (6 bases). The TCR comes from a boy in the first two years of life with a congenital heart defect. CDR3 nucleotide sequence: TGTGCCAGCAGTGGGAGGCCTAGCGACCACACAGATACGCAGTATTTT. Translated: CASSGRPSDHTDTQYF.